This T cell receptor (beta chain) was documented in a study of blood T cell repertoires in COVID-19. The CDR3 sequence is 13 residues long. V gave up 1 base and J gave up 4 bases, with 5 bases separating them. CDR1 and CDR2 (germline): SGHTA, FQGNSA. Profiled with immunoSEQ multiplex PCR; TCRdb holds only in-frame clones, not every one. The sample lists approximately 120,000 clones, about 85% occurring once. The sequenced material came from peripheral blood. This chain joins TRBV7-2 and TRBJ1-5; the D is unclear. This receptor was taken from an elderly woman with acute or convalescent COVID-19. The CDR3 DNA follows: TGTGCCAGCAGCTTAGAACAGAATCAGCCCCAGCATTTT. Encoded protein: CASSLEQNQPQHF.